These T cell receptor beta chains were read from a single sample in a study of cytomegalovirus exposure and HLA in healthy donors. Profiling relied on immunoSEQ multiplex PCR, and the TCRdb table lists in-frame clones only, not all of them. The sample has about 79,000 clones. What was sequenced was PBMCs. These receptors came from a man between 25 and 39 years old in good health and CMV-seronegative. The CDR3 runs from the conserved cysteine through the conserved F or W. D genes are given only for firm matches.

D: TRBD1
V: TRBV4-1
J: TRBJ2-6
DNA: TGCGCCAGCAGCGGGGGACAGATCAGCACTGGGGCCAACGTCCTGACTTTC
CDR3: CASSGGQISTGANVLTF

D: TRBD2
V: TRBV29-1
J: TRBJ2-1
DNA: TGCAGCGTTGAAGGGTGGACTAGCGGGGTTTACAATGAGCAGTTCTTC
CDR3: CSVEGWTSGVYNEQFF

D: -
V: TRBV5-5
J: TRBJ2-5
DNA: TGTGCCAGCAGCTTGTTAGGCAGGATATCACAAGAGACCCAGTACTTC
CDR3: CASSLLGRISQETQYF

D: -
V: TRBV5-1
J: TRBJ2-7
DNA: TGCGCCAGCAGCTTGGGGACAGTCGGTAATCCCTACGAGCAGTACTTC
CDR3: CASSLGTVGNPYEQYF

D: -
V: TRBV4-1
J: TRBJ2-7
DNA: TGCGCCAGCAGCCAAGGGCTCTCCTACGAGCAGTACTTC
CDR3: CASSQGLSYEQYF

D: -
V: TRBV5-1
J: TRBJ2-7
DNA: TGCGCCAGCAGCTTTTTTTCTACGGTAGAGCAGTACTTC
CDR3: CASSFFSTVEQYF

D: TRBD2
V: TRBV6-5
J: TRBJ2-1
DNA: TGTGCCAGCAGTTACTCGGGAGCGGGGGGGCTAAATGAGCAGTTCTTC
CDR3: CASSYSGAGGLNEQFF

D: -
V: TRBV6-4
J: TRBJ1-5
DNA: TGTGCCAGGAGTACAGGGAGGGATCAGCCCCAGCATTTT
CDR3: CARSTGRDQPQHF

D: TRBD1
V: TRBV5-1
J: TRBJ2-5
DNA: TGCGCCAGCAGCCCCAGCGGACAGGAGCAAGAGACCCAGTACTTC
CDR3: CASSPSGQEQETQYF

D: TRBD1
V: TRBV5-1
J: TRBJ2-7
DNA: TGCGCCAGCAGCTTGGGAGGGACAGGGTGGTCCTACGAGCAGTACTTC
CDR3: CASSLGGTGWSYEQYF

D: TRBD1
V: TRBV6-6
J: TRBJ1-5
DNA: TGTGCCAGCAGTTACTCTCCGGGACAGGTTTCGCCCCAGCATTTT
CDR3: CASSYSPGQVSPQHF

D: -
V: TRBV7-9
J: TRBJ2-7
DNA: TGTGCCAGCAGCTCATCAATAAGACAGGAGGTATTCTACGAGCAGTACTTC
CDR3: CASSSSIRQEVFYEQYF

D: TRBD1
V: TRBV11-2
J: TRBJ2-7
DNA: TGTGCCAGCAGCGGGACAGGGTACGAGCAGTACTTC
CDR3: CASSGTGYEQYF

D: TRBD1
V: TRBV5-1
J: TRBJ1-2
DNA: TGCGCCAGCGGTTCCGGGACAGGGGGCATGGATGGCTACACCTTC
CDR3: CASGSGTGGMDGYTF

D: TRBD1
V: TRBV29-1
J: TRBJ1-1
DNA: TGCAGCGTTGCGATGGGACAGGCACACTTTGAAGCTTTCTTT
CDR3: CSVAMGQAHFEAFF

D: TRBD1
V: TRBV6-1
J: TRBJ1-2
DNA: TGTGCCAGCAGTGAAGAGGGGACAGGAATGGATGGCTACACCTTC
CDR3: CASSEEGTGMDGYTF

D: -
V: TRBV5-6
J: TRBJ2-2
DNA: TGTGCCAGCAGCTTTACAGGGTGGGACGGGGAGCTGTTTTTT
CDR3: CASSFTGWDGELFF

D: TRBD2
V: TRBV27
J: TRBJ2-5
DNA: TGTGCCAGCAGTTTATTACTAGCGGGGGGTATGGAGACCCAGTACTTC
CDR3: CASSLLLAGGMETQYF

D: TRBD1
V: TRBV10-3
J: TRBJ1-4
DNA: TGTGCCATCAGTCCGACAGGGACGGGTGAAAAACTGTTTTTT
CDR3: CAISPTGTGEKLFF

D: -
V: TRBV18
J: TRBJ2-2
DNA: TGTGCCAGCTCACGTTCTGCTTTCGGGGACACCGGGGAGCTGTTTTTT
CDR3: CASSRSAFGDTGELFF

D: TRBD2
V: TRBV11-3
J: TRBJ2-7
DNA: TGTGCCAGCAGCCCCCGGGGACTAGCGGGAGTCGGCTACGAGCAGTACTTC
CDR3: CASSPRGLAGVGYEQYF

D: -
V: TRBV12-5
J: TRBJ1-5
DNA: TGTGCTAGTGGTCTACCTTATAGCAATCAGCCCCAGCATTTT
CDR3: CASGLPYSNQPQHF

D: TRBD1
V: TRBV18
J: TRBJ1-3
DNA: TGTGCCAGCTCACCGGGACAGTTCCCTGGAAACACCATATATTTT
CDR3: CASSPGQFPGNTIYF

D: TRBD1
V: TRBV5-1
J: TRBJ1-6
DNA: TGCGCCAGCAGCTTCGACAGGGGGCATTCACCCCTCCACTTT
CDR3: CASSFDRGHSPLHF

D: -
V: TRBV5-1
J: TRBJ2-7
DNA: TGCGCCAGCAGCCCCGGGACCGGGACTTACGAGCAGTACTTC
CDR3: CASSPGTGTYEQYF

D: TRBD1
V: TRBV5-1
J: TRBJ1-1
DNA: TGCGCCAGCAGCCAGGACAGGAAAGCTTTCTTT
CDR3: CASSQDRKAFF

D: TRBD1
V: TRBV5-1
J: TRBJ2-7
DNA: TGCGCCAGCAGCTTGGCCGGGGGACAGGTCTACGAGCAGTACTTC
CDR3: CASSLAGGQVYEQYF

D: -
V: TRBV5-1
J: TRBJ2-3
DNA: TGCGCCAGCAGAGGAACAGGCTCAGATACGCAGTATTTT
CDR3: CASRGTGSDTQYF

D: TRBD1
V: TRBV15
J: TRBJ2-7
DNA: TGTGCCACCAGCAGGGCCGGGACAGGGGGCAGCGAGCAGTACTTC
CDR3: CATSRAGTGGSEQYF

D: TRBD2
V: TRBV9
J: TRBJ2-3
DNA: TGTGCCAGCAGCGTAGAGGCAGGGGGGGCTAGCGGGAGAACAGATACGCAGTATTTT
CDR3: CASSVEAGGASGRTDTQYF

D: -
V: TRBV7-2
J: TRBJ2-3
DNA: TGTGCCAGCAGCTTTTGGGCCAGCACAGATACGCAGTATTTT
CDR3: CASSFWASTDTQYF

D: TRBD1
V: TRBV19
J: TRBJ1-1
DNA: TGTGCCAGTAGTACCTTTGCGGGACAGGTGAGGAACACTGAAGCTTTCTTT
CDR3: CASSTFAGQVRNTEAFF

D: -
V: TRBV5-6
J: TRBJ1-1
DNA: TGTGCCAGCAGCTTGGGCGTAGGGTGGGGCAACACTGAAGCTTTCTTT
CDR3: CASSLGVGWGNTEAFF

D: TRBD1
V: TRBV9
J: TRBJ1-2
DNA: TGTGCCAGCAGCAAGGCCAGGGGGATGACGGGCTACACCTTC
CDR3: CASSKARGMTGYTF

D: -
V: TRBV19
J: TRBJ1-2
DNA: TGTGCCAGTAGTGCTCAACAGGTCCCCTATGGCTACACCTTC
CDR3: CASSAQQVPYGYTF

D: TRBD1
V: TRBV5-1
J: TRBJ2-5
DNA: TGCGCCAGCAGCTTGATGAGGGGGCAGGGCGAGACCCAGTACTTC
CDR3: CASSLMRGQGETQYF

D: -
V: TRBV7-8
J: TRBJ2-5
DNA: TGTGCCAGCAGCCTAGATCGGGAGACCCAGTACTTC
CDR3: CASSLDRETQYF

D: -
V: TRBV7-2
J: TRBJ1-2
DNA: TGTGCCAGCAGCTTATCACAAGAAGCTAACTATGGCTACACCTTC
CDR3: CASSLSQEANYGYTF

D: TRBD2
V: TRBV30
J: TRBJ2-7
DNA: TGTGCCTGGAGTCTTCTAGCGGGAGGCTCCCCAAGGCAGCAGTACTTC
CDR3: CAWSLLAGGSPRQQYF

D: TRBD1
V: TRBV7-3
J: TRBJ2-3
DNA: TGTGCCAGCAGCTTAAAGGGCAGGGGGCTTTGGACAGATACGCAGTATTTT
CDR3: CASSLKGRGLWTDTQYF

D: TRBD2
V: TRBV7-2
J: TRBJ2-1
DNA: TGTGCCAGCAGCTGGACTAGCGGGGGGGCCTACAATGAGCAGTTCTTC
CDR3: CASSWTSGGAYNEQFF

D: -
V: TRBV2
J: TRBJ1-2
DNA: TGTGCCAGCAGTGAATTAGGGGAATCCTATGGCTACACCTTC
CDR3: CASSELGESYGYTF

D: -
V: TRBV5-1
J: TRBJ2-2
DNA: TGCGCCAGCAGCTACCTCGCGGGAAGGTCCGGGGAGCTGTTTTTT
CDR3: CASSYLAGRSGELFF

D: -
V: TRBV7-3
J: TRBJ2-7
DNA: TGTGCCAGCAGCTCCCGGGGTTCACACGAGCAGTACTTC
CDR3: CASSSRGSHEQYF

D: -
V: TRBV21-1
J: TRBJ1-1
DNA: TGTGCCAGCAGCAAAGAAAAAGGTACAGGGGCCCTAGACACTGAAGCTTTCTTT
CDR3: CASSKEKGTGALDTEAFF

D: -
V: TRBV18
J: TRBJ2-5
DNA: TGTGCCAGCTCACCGGCCGGGGGGCGGGAAGAGACCCAGTACTTC
CDR3: CASSPAGGREETQYF

D: -
V: TRBV28
J: TRBJ2-1
DNA: TGTGCCAGCAGTTTCGTCTACAATGAGCAGTTCTTC
CDR3: CASSFVYNEQFF

D: TRBD2
V: TRBV4-3
J: TRBJ2-1
DNA: TGCGCCAGCAGCCCTCATAGCGGGAAGAGCTCCGACAATGAGCAGTTCTTC
CDR3: CASSPHSGKSSDNEQFF